This entry is about one T cell receptor (beta chain). Its antigen remains unknown. This sample stems from a study of T cells in localized non-small cell lung cancer. Points from the study as a whole: Higher blood T cell density tracked longer overall survival. A median approximately 61 of the top 100 tumor clones appeared in adjacent lung.

Repertoires were generated with immunoSEQ multiplex PCR, while TCRdb's copy carries only in-frame clones and drops some. The sample shows thousands of clones, around 25% of them seen only once. Germline loops: CDR1 SGHNT, CDR2 YENEEA. This CDR3 comprises 16 residues. Trimming at V came to 5 bases and at J to 3 bases, leaving 5 bases not matched to a gene. The sequence was collected from a male donor at least 60 years old with stage II lung adenocarcinoma. This sequence joins TRBV11-3 and TRBJ2-3; 13 bases fit TRBD2. The input for sequencing was normal lung tissue next to the tumor, taken before any cancer treatment. CDR3 DNA: TGTGCCAGCAGCAGGACTAGCGGGAGATTAACAGATACGCAGTATTTT. This encodes CASSRTSGRLTDTQYF.